A selection of T cell receptor beta chains follows, all from one sample in a study of T cell responses to AZD1222 COVID-19 vaccine. The table came from immunoSEQ multiplex PCR; TCRdb's copy has only in-frame clones and leaves some out. The table shows roughly 50,000 clones, with nearly 90% occurring only once. Sequencing used peripheral blood, obtained on day 0 of AZD1222 vaccination. These receptors all come from an adult in good health. The CDR3 runs from the conserved cysteine through the conserved F or W. The D gene is left open where the match is weak. A clone size is listed for some rows: how often the clone was seen (once, few, many), or a class if it is expanded.

D | J | length | V | size | DNA | CDR3
TRBD1 | TRBJ1-1 | 13 | TRBV29-1 | - | TGCAGCGCCCAAACAGGGGGCGACACTGAAGCTTTCTTT | CSAQTGGDTEAFF
- | TRBJ1-1 | 15 | TRBV18 | once | TGTGCCAGCTCACCAACACGGATTGAGAACACTGAAGCTTTCTTT | CASSPTRIENTEAFF
TRBD1 | TRBJ2-2 | 14 | TRBV19 | - | TGTGCCAGTAGTTCGACAGGGACACGCGGGGAGCTGTTTTTT | CASSSTGTRGELFF
- | TRBJ2-7 | 18 | TRBV6-2/TRBV6-3 | - | TGTGCCAGCAGTTACCGTGTCAGGGTACAAGCGGACCCCTACGAGCAGTACTTC | CASSYRVRVQADPYEQYF
- | TRBJ1-4 | 16 | TRBV5-4 | - | TGTGCCAGCAGCTTGGGGTCCTCGCTCACTAATGAAAAACTGTTTTTT | CASSLGSSLTNEKLFF
- | TRBJ1-2 | 13 | TRBV14 | once | TGTGCCAGCAGCCAAGATGTGGGGTTCGGCTACACCTTC | CASSQDVGFGYTF
- | TRBJ2-7 | 13 | TRBV2 | - | TGTGCCAGCAGTGAAGTAATGGCCTACGAGCAGTACTTC | CASSEVMAYEQYF
- | TRBJ2-1 | 16 | TRBV5-4 | once | TGTGCCAGCAGCTTGGGTGGCGGGGCTGCTCCCAATGAGCAGTTCTTC | CASSLGGGAAPNEQFF
- | TRBJ1-2 | 13 | TRBV12-3/TRBV12-4 | once | TGTGCCAGCAACCTCGGGACGAACTATGGCTACACCTTC | CASNLGTNYGYTF
- | TRBJ2-5 | 13 | TRBV19 | - | TGTGCCAGTAGCCCCGTGGCTGGAGAGACCCAGTACTTC | CASSPVAGETQYF